These 19 T cell receptor beta chains share one sample of origin, sequenced in a study of cytomegalovirus exposure and HLA in healthy donors (dated by TCRdb to 2016 to 2017). Library construction relied on the immunoSEQ multiplex PCR assay. For the multiplex PCR, a mixture combining 60 forward primers for TCR Vbeta segments and 13 reverse primers for TCR Jbeta segments was used. Held by TCRdb, this immuneACCESS table contains in-frame sequences only and omits some clones. Under half of the omission traces to an unresolved V gene where checked; the cause of the rest is unknown. This sample lists roughly 110,000 clones; roughly four fifths were detected once. Clones ranked in the top ten supply roughly 2.1% of the sample. The sample taken for sequencing was PBMCs. These TCRs come from a man aged 18 to 30 in good health and CMV-seronegative.

This chain connects TRBV19 to TRBJ1-5, with 7 positions matching TRBD1. V lost 8 bases, J lost 2 bases, and 3 bases stayed unmatched. CDR3 length: 13 residues. CDR1 LNHDA and CDR2 SQIVND come from the germline V gene (reference sequence). CDR3 region: CASQDRGNQPQHF. In nucleotides, the CDR3 is TGTGCCAGTCAAGACAGGGGCAATCAGCCCCAGCATTTT.

This chain uses TRBV19 with TRBJ2-2; a possible D gene is TRBD1 (5 bases). With 3 bases removed from V and 0 bases from J, the gap between germline ends came to 14 bases. The germline V gene encodes CDR1 LNHDA and CDR2 SQIVND (reference sequence). The CDR3 length is 17 residues. The CDR3 DNA reads as TGTGCCAGTAGTATGCGGTCAGGGCGACCGAACACCGGGGAGCTGTTTTTT. It codes for CASSMRSGRPNTGELFF.

CDR3 sequence: CASSPGDLLSTDTQYF. The CDR3 nucleotides are TGTGCCAGCAGCCCCGGGGATCTGCTTAGCACAGATACGCAGTATTTT. The V and J genes are TRBV11-2 and TRBJ2-3; possible D gene TRBD2, 5 bases. Germline V gene sequence: CDR1 SGHAT, CDR2 FQNNGV. V dropped 5 bases and J dropped 0 bases, with 15 bases sitting between them. This CDR3 contains 16 residues.

The chain links TRBV11-2 to TRBJ1-1; D might be TRBD1 (6 bases). V gave up 3 bases and J gave up 0 bases, with 14 bases separating them. Per germline, CDR1 SGHAT and CDR2 FQNNGV. The CDR3 is made up of 16 amino acids. CDR3 sequence (DNA): TGTGCCAGCAGCTTTTGGACAGCGAAAATGAACACTGAAGCTTTCTTT. Translation: CASSFWTAKMNTEAFF.

The chain joins TRBV19 to TRBJ2-7, with 9 bases lining up with TRBD1. The CDR3 loop spans 17 amino acids. Looked up from germline, CDR1 is LNHDA and CDR2 is SQIVND (reference sequence). Trimming at V came to 3 bases and at J to 2 bases, leaving 11 bases not matched to a gene. CDR3 nucleotides: TGTGCCAGTAGTATCGCCGGGACAGGGTTGGGTACCTACGAGCAGTACTTC. It encodes CASSIAGTGLGTYEQYF.

The V gene is TRBV6-5, the J gene TRBJ2-1, with 8 bases lining up with TRBD2. Trimming cost V 0 bases and J 5 bases; bases outside gene matches: 3. Germline V lookup: CDR1 MNHEY, CDR2 SVGAGI. This CDR3 has 15 residues. In DNA, the CDR3 is TGTGCCAGCAGTTACTCGGCGGGGGGAGACAATGAGCAGTTCTTC. This sequence encodes CASSYSAGGDNEQFF.

This clone was observed a few times. The genes are TRBV6-5 and TRBJ2-3; the D is unclear. Trimming removed 5 bases from V and 4 bases from J, with 10 bases in between. The CDR3 extends over 13 amino acids. The V gene's germline CDR1 is MNHEY and CDR2 SVGAGI. Here the CDR3 reads CASSMTGPDTQYF. In DNA form, the CDR3 reads TGTGCCAGCAGTATGACTGGCCCAGATACGCAGTATTTT.

As DNA, the CDR3 is TGTGCCAGTAGTCCCAATCCGGGACAGTTCAATCAGCCCCAGCATTTT. Encoded protein: CASSPNPGQFNQPQHF. The chain joins TRBV19 to TRBJ1-5, with 7 bases aligning to TRBD1. The CDR3 is made up of 16 amino acids. The V and J ends lost 5 bases and 3 bases, in that order; junction bases with no gene match: 10. Germline values: CDR1 LNHDA, CDR2 SQIVND (reference sequence).

The CDR3 region has the DNA TGTGCCAGCAGCCCGACAGGCGCCTACGAGCAGTACTTC. It specifies CASSPTGAYEQYF. The chain has TRBV9 and TRBJ2-5; a weak D match, TRBD1 (6 bases). The end of the DNA is better explained by TRBJ2-7, so the J call may be wrong. Germline CDR1 reads SGDLS; CDR2 reads YYNGEE. The CDR3 is 13 amino acids.

The chain recombines TRBV15 with TRBJ2-5, with 15 bases aligning to TRBD2. CDR3 length equals 19 residues. V dropped 0 bases and J dropped 4; count of bases not matched to a gene: 9. Germline CDR1 LNHNV, CDR2 YYDKDF (reference sequence). CDR3 sequence: CATSRERGGLAGGRETQYF. Here the CDR3 DNA reads TGTGCCACCAGCAGAGAAAGGGGGGGACTAGCGGGGGGTCGAGAGACCCAGTACTTC.

V gene TRBV4-3 combines with J gene TRBJ1-2, with 10 bases aligning to TRBD1. V shed 1 base, J shed 3 bases, and the junction held 8 bases outside the gene matches. Germline loops: CDR1 LGHNA, CDR2 YSLEER. The CDR3 runs to 17 residues. The CDR3 DNA is TGCGCCAGCAGCCAAGGGTTCGGGACAGGGGCGGACTATGGCTACACCTTC. It yields the protein CASSQGFGTGADYGYTF.

The chain links TRBV27 to TRBJ2-2; TRBD1 aligns across 8 bases. Germline V gene data show CDR1 as MNHEY and CDR2 as SMNVEV (reference sequence). V trimming: 8 bases; J trimming: 2 bases; junction bases outside the gene matches: 7. This CDR3 contains 15 residues. The CDR3 DNA reads TGTGCCAGCCGCCAGGGGGCAGTTAACACCGGGGAGCTGTTTTTT. It translates to CASRQGAVNTGELFF.

J is TRBJ2-5 and V is TRBV10-3; TRBD2 agrees at 8 bases. Germline-derived CDR1 and CDR2 are ENHRY and SYGVKD. The V segment lost 7 bases and the J segment 3 bases; nucleotides outside the gene matches: 10. The CDR3 contains 15 residues. The CDR3 bases are TGTGCCATCACTCACAGGCCCGGGGGGGAAGAGACCCAGTACTTC. Protein: CAITHRPGGEETQYF.

The chain combines TRBV4-2 with TRBJ2-3; TRBD2 matches at 11 bases. The trim removed 1 base at V and 7 bases at J, leaving 10 bases unmatched. The CDR3 has 17 residues. Germline V gene data show CDR1 as LGHNA and CDR2 as YNFKEQ. This chain's CDR3 is CASSQVGISGGAHTQYF. For the CDR3, the DNA is TGTGCCAGCAGCCAAGTCGGGATTAGCGGGGGGGCACATACGCAGTATTTT.

This rearrangement joins TRBV27 to TRBJ2-5; TRBD1 is a possible D gene (7 bases). The CDR3 covers 13 residues. Germline V gene lookup returns CDR1 MNHEY and CDR2 SMNVEV (reference sequence). V lost 3 bases and J 7 bases, leaving 12 bases between the germline ends. This CDR3 is CASSFSRGATQYF. The CDR3 nucleotides read TGTGCCAGCAGTTTTTCCAGGGGGGCGACCCAGTACTTC.

The V call is TRBV7-3, the J call TRBJ2-5; possible D gene TRBD1, 6 bases. The CDR3 runs to 15 residues. The germline V gene encodes CDR1 SGHTA and CDR2 FQGTGA. Trimming stripped 7 bases from V and 1 base from J, with 16 bases between. Here the CDR3 DNA reads TGTGCCAGCAAGAAGGGACAAACCACCCAAGAGACCCAGTACTTC. It is translated as CASKKGQTTQETQYF.

The genes are TRBV18 and TRBJ2-7; weak D call: TRBD2 (6 bases). The germline V and J ends were trimmed by 3 bases and 0 bases, with 9 bases remaining between them. The CDR3 sequence is 14 residues long. From germline, CDR1 is KGHSH and CDR2 LQKENI. CDR3 sequence (DNA): TGTGCCAGCTCACCTCTGGACTACTCCTACGAGCAGTACTTC. This codes for CASSPLDYSYEQYF.

This rearrangement joins TRBV5-1 to TRBJ2-2, with 9 bases that match TRBD1. V lost 4 bases, J lost 6 bases, and 7 bases stayed unmatched. CDR3 length: 15 amino acids. Germline CDR1 reads SGHRS; CDR2 reads YFSETQ. CDR3 sequence reads: CASSPDGTGPGELFF. The CDR3 region has the DNA TGCGCCAGCAGCCCGGACGGGACAGGGCCCGGGGAGCTGTTTTTT.

The chain combines TRBV9 with TRBJ2-2, with 7 bases lining up with TRBD2. Trimming cost V 6 bases and J 5 bases; bases outside gene matches: 7. Germline lookup yields CDR1 SGDLS and CDR2 YYNGEE. CDR3 length: 14 residues. The DNA for the CDR3 is TGTGCCAGCACCATAGCGGGTTCGACCGGGGAGCTGTTTTTT. This codes for CASTIAGSTGELFF.